This T cell receptor (beta chain) was captured in a study of naive and memory T cell subsets. This clonotype was recorded at least ten times. Its antigen is still unknown. The beta constant-region primer was an equimolar mix of two oligonucleotides covering TRBC1 and TRBC2. TCRdb passed the UMI-ligation and nested PCR reads through MiXCR, listing each CDR3 protein once. Of approximately 85,000 distinct CDR3 sequences listed, more than 6.5% are singletons. V lost 8 bases and J lost 0, with 10 bases in between. The CDR3 sequence is 13 residues long. Germline V gives CDR1 MNHNS, CDR2 SASEGT. Study-level findings and limits: Activation and differentiation may alter RNA-based TCR counts.

The sample comprised central memory CD4+ T cells from blood. The receptor comes from a human donor in good health. The chain recombines TRBV6-1 with TRBJ1-1; D perhaps matches TRBD1 (5 bases). In DNA form, the CDR3 reads TGTGCCAGCGCGGCGACAGTGAACACTGAAGCTTTCTTT. Its translation: CASAATVNTEAFF.